These 18 T cell receptor beta chains came from one sample sequenced in a study of T cell responses to AZD1222 COVID-19 vaccine. Method: immunoSEQ multiplex PCR; TCRdb's copy keeps in-frame clones and lacks some. This repertoire shows about 84,000 clones, roughly 88% found once; its top ten account for more than 9%. Here the sequenced sample was peripheral blood, taken 28 days after the second AZD1222 dose. These TCRs come from an adult who received the AZD1222 COVID-19 vaccine.

The chain carries TRBV28 and TRBJ1-1, with a weak D call TRBD1 (5 bases). This CDR3 is 12 amino acids long. Germline V CDR1 and CDR2: MDHEN, SYDVKM. V was trimmed by 4 bases and J by 8 bases, leaving 11 bases between them. This chain's CDR3 is CASSWGWGEAFF. The CDR3 DNA is TGTGCCAGCAGTTGGGGCTGGGGGGAAGCTTTCTTT.

V is TRBV6-4 and J is TRBJ2-1, with D perhaps TRBD2 (5 bases). V was shortened by 3 bases and J by 4 bases, with 13 bases between the two germline ends. Germline V gives CDR1 MRHNA, CDR2 SNTAGT. CDR3 length: 15 amino acids. CDR3 loop: CASSERATPYNEQFF. Here the CDR3 DNA reads TGTGCCAGCAGTGAGAGGGCCACCCCTTACAATGAGCAGTTCTTC.

The V call is TRBV28, the J call TRBJ1-1; D gene ambiguous. The ends were cut back, 2 bases at V and 1 base at J, with 14 bases in the middle. The CDR3 totals 16 residues. Germline-derived CDR1 and CDR2 are MDHEN and SYDVKM. CDR3 bases: TGTGCCAGCAGTTTAGTTTCAACACCTCGGAACACTGAAGCTTTCTTT. It translates to CASSLVSTPRNTEAFF.

J is TRBJ1-1 and V is TRBV15; TRBD1 aligns across 8 bases. Trimming took 2 bases from V and 10 from J; bases not matched to a gene: 6. Germline V gene lookup returns CDR1 LNHNV and CDR2 YYDKDF (reference sequence). The CDR3 spans 13 residues. The CDR3 sequence is CATSRTGGQGAFF. For the CDR3, the DNA is TGTGCCACCAGCAGAACAGGGGGTCAAGGAGCTTTCTTT.

The chain's CDR3 is CASSVPGLNRFDEQFF. The CDR3 DNA sequence: TGTGCCAGCAGTGTTCCAGGACTAAACCGCTTCGATGAGCAGTTCTTC. The V call is TRBV25-1, the J call TRBJ2-1; the D gene is possibly TRBD2 (6 bases). The germline CDR1 and CDR2 sequences are MGHDK and SYGVNS. CDR3 length equals 16 residues. V dropped 4 bases and J dropped 8 bases, with 21 bases sitting between them.

The gene calls are TRBV9 and TRBJ2-3; 9 nucleotides line up with TRBD2. Germline loops: CDR1 SGDLS, CDR2 YYNGEE. J gave up 0 bases and V 4 bases, and 12 bases lay outside the gene matches. The CDR3 has 18 amino acids. The CDR3 DNA reads as TGTGCCAGCAGCCTATCGGCGGGGGGGGATACTAGCACAGATACGCAGTATTTT. It codes for CASSLSAGGDTSTDTQYF.

This clone was counted once. The V gene is TRBV29-1, the J gene TRBJ2-7; no reliable D call. The CDR3 sequence is 14 residues long. Deletions cut 4 bases from V and 1 base from J, with 14 bases between. Germline lookup yields CDR1 SQVTM and CDR2 ANQGSEA. The CDR3 DNA follows: TGCAGCGTTGTGGAATCGATGGGGTCCTACGAGCAGTACTTC. Translated: CSVVESMGSYEQYF.

V is TRBV4-2 and J is TRBJ2-5; D is undetermined. The CDR3 is made up of 15 amino acids. Trimming stripped 4 bases from V and 0 bases from J, with 12 bases between. The germline V gene has CDR1 LGHNA and CDR2 YNFKEQ. The CDR3 here is CASSLSLTNQETQYF. DNA for the CDR3: TGTGCCAGCAGCCTTTCCCTTACTAACCAAGAGACCCAGTACTTC.

The V call is TRBV11-2, the J call TRBJ1-5; no firm D call. Trimming cost V 6 bases and J 4 bases, with 10 bases left between them. CDR1 SGHAT and CDR2 FQNNGV come from the germline V gene. The CDR3 sequence is 13 residues long. The CDR3 nucleotides read TGTGCCAGCAGTCCGAGTCTGAATCAGCCCCAGCATTTT. This encodes CASSPSLNQPQHF.

Concerning this clone: The sample carries other DNA sequences with the same CDR3. The rearrangement uses TRBV10-3 and TRBJ2-7; no clear D gene. The CDR3 has 12 residues. Germline CDR1 ENHRY, CDR2 SYGVKD. V was cut by 0 bases and J by 3 bases, with 3 bases left in between. CDR3 nucleotide sequence: TGTGCCATCAGTGAGTCGGGCTACGAGCAGTACTTC. Translated: CAISESGYEQYF.

The CDR3 here is CASSEPGTATFYGYTF. In nucleotides, the CDR3 is TGTGCCAGCAGCGAACCCGGGACCGCAACCTTCTATGGCTACACCTTC. The chain links TRBV11-2 to TRBJ1-2, with D tentatively TRBD1 (5 bases). V dropped 5 bases and J dropped 4 bases, with 20 bases sitting between them. Germline CDR1 SGHAT, CDR2 FQNNGV. The CDR3 has 16 residues.

V and J are TRBV5-1 and TRBJ2-1, with 12 bases identical to TRBD2. V lost 6 bases, J lost 9 bases, and 10 bases stayed unmatched. CDR3 length equals 15 residues. CDR1 and CDR2 (germline): SGHRS, YFSETQ. Written as DNA, the CDR3 is TGCGCCAGCAAGCTAGCGGGGGGGCCACTTAGTGAGCAGTTCTTC. The encoded protein is CASKLAGGPLSEQFF.

The V and J genes are TRBV4-2 and TRBJ2-5; D is undetermined. This CDR3 has 14 residues. V was clipped by 0 bases and J by 5 bases, with 10 bases between them. CDR1 is LGHNA, CDR2 YNFKEQ, per germline. For the CDR3, the DNA is TGTGCCAGCAGCCAAGATCATCTCCGGGAGACCCAGTACTTC. The encoded protein is CASSQDHLRETQYF.

This clone came up once. The chain employs TRBV9 and TRBJ1-2; 7 positions agree with TRBD1. Germline V lookup: CDR1 SGDLS, CDR2 YYNGEE. V was clipped by 0 bases and J by 0 bases; unmatched bases: 2. CDR3 length: 15 amino acids. Here the CDR3 DNA reads TGTGCCAGCAGCGTAGGGCAGGGGGCTAACTATGGCTACACCTTC. It translates to CASSVGQGANYGYTF.

This sequence joins TRBV5-5 and TRBJ1-6; D might be TRBD1 (6 bases). The V end was cut by 3 bases, the J end by 7 bases, with 17 bases between. This CDR3 is built from 16 residues. Per germline, CDR1 SGHKS and CDR2 YYEKEE (reference sequence). Written as DNA, the CDR3 is TGTGCCAGCAGCTGGATTGGGAGGGGGAAGAATTCACCCCTCCACTTT. Translating it yields CASSWIGRGKNSPLHF.

V is TRBV19 and J is TRBJ2-5; 12 bases are shared with TRBD2. The CDR3 is 16 amino acids. V lost 2 bases and J lost 2; bases outside the gene matches: 3. CDR1 is LNHDA, CDR2 SQIVND, per germline (reference sequence). CDR3 protein: CASSISLAGGQETQYF. CDR3 DNA: TGTGCCAGTAGTATAAGCCTAGCGGGGGGGCAAGAGACCCAGTACTTC. The whole variable domain, filled in from reference TRBV19 and TRBJ2-5, reads DGGITQSPKYLFRKEGQNVTLSCEQNLNHDAMYWYRQDPGQGLRLIYYSQIVNDFQKGDIAEGYSVSREKKESFPLTVTSAQKNPTAFYLCASSISLAGGQETQYFGPGTRLLVL.

The V and J genes are TRBV2 and TRBJ1-1; D is unresolved. Looked up from germline, CDR1 is SNHLY and CDR2 is FYNNEI. CDR3 size: 12 residues. The V and J ends lost 2 bases and 11 bases respectively, with 12 bases between them. This chain's CDR3 is CASSERPLGAFF. The CDR3 DNA reads as TGTGCCAGCAGTGAAAGGCCCCTTGGGGCTTTCTTT.

This clone is a singleton in its sample. J is TRBJ1-5 and V is TRBV28, with D hard to call. The ends were cut back, 5 bases at V and 0 bases at J, with 8 bases in the middle. This CDR3 spans 14 amino acids. Germline CDR1 is MDHEN and CDR2 is SYDVKM. The CDR3 loop reads CASSPPYSNQPQHF. The CDR3, as DNA: TGTGCCAGCAGTCCCCCATATAGCAATCAGCCCCAGCATTTT.